This record covers a single TCR beta chain. Relative to the germline gene, one junction end is altered; a read error may explain this. Each replicate PCR on the sorted subsets used roughly 200 ng DNA (around 30,000 T cell genomes). The protocol was immunoSEQ multiplex PCR, while the TCRdb copy is restricted to in-frame clones and leaves out a portion. The sample carries 650,000 to 800,000 clones, 92% recorded once. Selected positively for CCR7 and CD45RO-negative, naive CD8 cells excluded terminally differentiated effector memory CD45RA+ cells. These data originate in a study of shared clonotypes between healthy human individuals. Study in general: The study enrolled two women and a few men aged 18 to 49. The study used three CD4 naive, three CD4 memory, two CD8 naive and one CD8 memory plate per donor.

From germline, CDR1 is MGHRA and CDR2 YSYEKL. The CDR3 covers 16 residues. The chain uses TRBV4-1 and TRBJ1-1; D gene unclear. This TCR was sampled from a man aged 25-45 years in good health. Sequencing input: naive CD8+ T cells sorted from blood. CDR3 sequence: CASSEEKGFRNTEAFF. The DNA of the CDR3 is TGCGCCAGCAGCGAAGAGAAAGGGTTTCGGAACACTGAAGCTTTCTTT.